A selection of T cell receptor beta chains follows, all from one sample in a study of CD8 T cells in Susac syndrome. TCRdb called the immunoSEQ multiplex PCR reads again in MiXCR, with one record for every CDR3 protein. The sample includes 95,000 to 150,000 distinct CDR3 sequences, about 93% seen only once; the top ten take approximately 0.2%. The sequenced sample consisted of CD8+ T cells from PBMCs. These receptors were collected from a human donor with Susac syndrome. The CDR3 runs from the conserved cysteine through the conserved F or W. The D gene is left open where the match is weak. Some rows mark clone size as missing; the rest say once, few, many or name a class of expanded clone.

J gene | V gene | CDR3 length | clone size | D gene | CDR3 DNA | CDR3 protein
TRBJ2-1 | TRBV5-1 | 18 | - | TRBD2 | TGCGCCAGCAGCGAACCGACTAGCGGGGGGCTAGGGTACAATGAGCAGTTCTTC | CASSEPTSGGLGYNEQFF
TRBJ2-7 | TRBV27 | 16 | - | TRBD1 | TGTGCCAGCAAGCCCTTCTGGGACAGAGTTTCCTACGAGCAGTACTTC | CASKPFWDRVSYEQYF
TRBJ1-1 | TRBV29-1 | 15 | - | - | TGCAGCGTTGGGGGGCCCCTCACAGGGACGGGCGAAGCTTTCTTT | CSVGGPLTGTGEAFF
TRBJ1-2 | TRBV28 | 12 | - | TRBD1 | TGTGCCAGCAGTCGACAGGGTTACGGCTACACCTTC | CASSRQGYGYTF
TRBJ1-5 | TRBV12-3/TRBV12-4 | 17 | once | - | TGTGCCAGCAATTCCGACGGGCCGACGGGGGGCTGGCAGCCCCAGCATTTT | CASNSDGPTGGWQPQHF
TRBJ2-3 | TRBV19 | 14 | - | TRBD1 | TGTGCCAGTAGTCTGACAGGGGCCGGCGATACGCAGTATTTT | CASSLTGAGDTQYF
TRBJ2-2 | TRBV30 | 15 | - | TRBD2 | TGTGCCTGGAGTGCTAGCGGGACCTACACCGGGGAGCTGTTTTTT | CAWSASGTYTGELFF
TRBJ1-4 | TRBV7-6 | 16 | - | - | TGTGCCAGCAGCTTACTACAGGGTGGAACTAATGAAAAACTGTTTTTT | CASSLLQGGTNEKLFF
TRBJ2-7 | TRBV3-1 | 14 | - | - | TGTGCCAGCAGCCCCGGACAGAGCTCCTACGAGCAGTACTTC | CASSPGQSSYEQYF
TRBJ2-5 | TRBV15 | 11 | - | - | TGTGCCACCAGAGGGGAAGAGACCCAGTACTTC | CATRGEETQYF
TRBJ2-1 | TRBV6-4 | 15 | - | TRBD2 | TGTGCCAGCAGTGAGTTGGCGGGAGATTCCAATGAGCAGTTCTTC | CASSELAGDSNEQFF
TRBJ2-3 | TRBV9 | 15 | - | - | TGTGCCAGCAGCGAAGGGGGCGGGAGCATCGGTACGCAGTATTTT | CASSEGGGSIGTQYF
TRBJ2-1 | TRBV6-4 | 14 | - | - | TGTGCCAGCAGTGAGACAGACGGGTCCAATGAGCAGTTCTTC | CASSETDGSNEQFF
TRBJ1-2 | TRBV27 | 14 | - | - | TGTGCCAGCAGCCCCGGCAGAATGCACTATGGCTACACCTTC | CASSPGRMHYGYTF
TRBJ2-5 | TRBV12-5 | 14 | - | - | TGTGCTAGTGGTTTGGTAAGAAACCAAGAGACCCAGTACTTC | CASGLVRNQETQYF
TRBJ2-1 | TRBV24-1 | 14 | - | - | TGTGCCACCAGTGATTCCACCCGGGTGGATGAGCAGTTCTTC | CATSDSTRVDEQFF
TRBJ1-3 | TRBV6-5 | 11 | once | - | TGTGCCAGCAGGGTGGTGAACACCATATATTTT | CASRVVNTIYF
TRBJ2-7 | TRBV4-1 | 15 | - | TRBD2 | TGCGCCAGCAGCCAAGTAGCGGGAGCCCCCTACGAGCAGTACTTC | CASSQVAGAPYEQYF
TRBJ2-3 | TRBV4-3 | 17 | once | TRBD1 | TGCGCCAGCAGCCAAGCACCCGAAGGGGGCGAGGCAGATACGCAGTATTTT | CASSQAPEGGEADTQYF
TRBJ2-3 | TRBV4-1 | 16 | - | - | TGCGCCAGCAGCCAAGAACGCCAGTCTAGCACAGATACGCAGTATTTT | CASSQERQSSTDTQYF
TRBJ2-7 | TRBV6-2/TRBV6-3 | 15 | - | - | TGTGCCAGCAGTTACTCTGACTTACAAGGGAACGAGCAGTACTTC | CASSYSDLQGNEQYF
TRBJ1-5 | TRBV27 | 16 | once | - | TGTGCCAGCAGTTTCGCTTCGGGCTTTGACAATCAGCCCCAGCATTTT | CASSFASGFDNQPQHF
TRBJ1-5 | TRBV19 | 14 | - | - | TGTGCCAGTAGTATCACCCTGAACAATCAGCCCCAGCATTTT | CASSITLNNQPQHF
TRBJ2-5 | TRBV18 | 16 | - | - | TGTGCCAGCTCACCAACCACGGCTCCAGCCAGAGAGACCCAGTACTTC | CASSPTTAPARETQYF
TRBJ1-2 | TRBV6-5 | 15 | once | TRBD1 | TGTGCCAGCAGTTACGATGAGGGGGCGAACTATGGCTACACCTTC | CASSYDEGANYGYTF
TRBJ1-1 | TRBV6-6 | 16 | - | - | TGTGCCAGCAGCCTCGTGCCAGGGACACAGGTCACTGAAGCTTTCTTT | CASSLVPGTQVTEAFF
TRBJ2-7 | TRBV4-1 | 16 | - | TRBD2 | TGCGCCAGCAGCCAAGATTGGCCGGGAGGGTCCTACGAGCAGTACTTC | CASSQDWPGGSYEQYF
TRBJ1-1 | TRBV6-1 | 12 | few | TRBD1 | TGTGCCACGACAGGGCCCAACACTGAAGCTTTCTTT | CATTGPNTEAFF
TRBJ2-7 | TRBV4-2 | 15 | - | TRBD1 | TGTGCCAGCAGCCAAGCGGGACAGGGCTCCTACGAGCAGTACTTC | CASSQAGQGSYEQYF
TRBJ2-1 | TRBV4-1 | 19 | once | - | TGCGCCAGCAGCCAAGGGCCCCACCTGCGGGGTACGGGTTACAATGAGCAGTTCTTC | CASSQGPHLRGTGYNEQFF
TRBJ1-5 | TRBV14 | 14 | - | - | TGTGCCAGCAGCCAAAGTTGGGGCAATCAGCCCCAGCATTTT | CASSQSWGNQPQHF
TRBJ1-1 | TRBV4-1 | 15 | - | TRBD1 | TGCGCCAGCAGCGGACTGGGACAGTTGAACACTGAAGCTTTCTTT | CASSGLGQLNTEAFF
TRBJ2-6 | TRBV9 | 17 | - | - | TGTGCCAGCAGCGATCGGTTAGCTAGCTCTGGGGCCAACGTCCTGACTTTC | CASSDRLASSGANVLTF
TRBJ2-7 | TRBV11-1 | 13 | - | TRBD1 | TGTGCCAGCGCCCCGACAGGGCGACTCGAGCAGTACTTC | CASAPTGRLEQYF
TRBJ1-1 | TRBV9 | 15 | - | - | TGTGCCAGCAGCGTAACAGGGAACCCGAACACTGAAGCTTTCTTT | CASSVTGNPNTEAFF
TRBJ2-7 | TRBV15 | 16 | - | TRBD2 | TGTGCCACCAGCAGACTGGGACTAGCGGCCTCCTTGGAGCAGTACTTC | CATSRLGLAASLEQYF
TRBJ1-1 | TRBV6-2/TRBV6-3 | 11 | few | - | TGTGCCAGCAGTTACGGGGGTGAAGCTTTCTTT | CASSYGGEAFF
TRBJ2-5 | TRBV6-2/TRBV6-3 | 16 | - | TRBD2 | TGTGCCAGCAGTTACGACGCCAGCGGGACCCAAGAGACCCAGTACTTC | CASSYDASGTQETQYF
TRBJ1-4 | TRBV9 | 17 | - | TRBD1 | TGTGCCAGCAGCCACTCCCGGGACAGGGAATCTGGTGAAAAACTGTTTTTT | CASSHSRDRESGEKLFF
TRBJ2-1 | TRBV3-1 | 17 | - | TRBD1 | TGTGCCAGCAGCCAAGTTATCGGGACAGGGGCCTACAATGAGCAGTTCTTC | CASSQVIGTGAYNEQFF